This T cell receptor (beta chain) comes out of a study of T-cell memory formation after mild COVID-19. In the study overall: The two donors had largely donor-specific TCR clusters. Study results and limitations: Clones that got smaller from day 15 to 85 had even CD4/CD8, while clones growing later tipped toward CD4+.

Via MiXCR, TCRdb re-called the 5' RACE reads, giving one row per CDR3 protein. The sample holds some 320,000 distinct CDR3 sequences, roughly 13% seen once. Germline assignment: CDR1 MGHRA and CDR2 YSYEKL. The CDR3 has 16 residues. Trimming left V 0 bases short and J 0 bases short, with 10 bases between. This clonotype was seen a few times. The antigen is not known. The receptor comes from a man in his late teens or twenties who had mild COVID-19 (a few samples of this study predate the infection). Cell type and time point are not known. Sequenced sample: PBMCs or a T cell subset sorted from them (not recorded which). V and J are TRBV4-1 and TRBJ2-3, with D possibly being TRBD1 (5 bases). The CDR3 protein is CASSQETVPSTDTQYF. The DNA of the CDR3 is TGCGCCAGCAGCCAAGAGACAGTTCCAAGCACAGATACGCAGTATTTT.